This T cell receptor beta chain appears in the sequencing data of a study of blood T cell repertoires in COVID-19. As for the study in general: T cells, B-cell-depleted T cells, or PBMCs provided the cDNA or gDNA that served as material.

Original processing notes: Counts of nucleated cells, estimated from reference gene primer amplification, were obtained. The protocol was immunoSEQ multiplex PCR, while the TCRdb copy is restricted to in-frame clones and leaves out a portion. V and J calls and clone size are copied from that table; D and trimming were computed from the DNA. The data hold approximately 250,000 clones, with roughly 86% observed a single time. Germline lookup yields CDR1 SEHNR and CDR2 FQNEAQ (reference sequence). The CDR3 is 13 residues long. Unmatched junction bases numbered 8, after V lost 9 bases and J lost 4 bases.

The chain joins TRBV7-9 to TRBJ2-7, with 8 bases matching TRBD1. The clonotype originates from a man aged 18 to 29 with active or convalescent COVID-19. Sequences were obtained from peripheral blood. CDR3 amino acids: CASAGTGGYEQYF. For the CDR3, the DNA is TGTGCCAGTGCCGGGACAGGTGGTTACGAGCAGTACTTC. The complete variable domain, with remaining parts taken from reference TRBV7-9 and TRBJ2-7, reads DTGVSQNPRHKITKRGQNVTFRCDPISEHNRLYWYRQTLGQGPEFLTYFQNEAQLEKSRLLSDRFSAERPKGSFSTLEIQRTEQGDSAMYLCASAGTGGYEQYFGPGTRLTVT.